These 31 T cell receptor beta chains originate from one sample sequenced in a study of CD8+CD57+ T cells in acquired aplastic anemia. Genomic DNA acted as the template from which TCR beta VDJ combination and CDR3 sequence profiling were carried out. TCRdb recomputed calls from the reads with MiXCR, one row per CDR3 protein. The sample has about 190,000 distinct CDR3 sequences, roughly half seen once. The sample consisted of sorted CD4+, CD8+, or CD8+CD57+ T cells (not recorded which) from PBMCs. These receptors were collected from a human donor in good health, serving as a control.

The V call is TRBV25-1, the J call TRBJ2-7, with TRBD1 identical over 9 bases. The J segment lost 4 bases and the V segment lost 4 bases, leaving 11 bases of the junction unmatched. CDR1 and CDR2 from the germline V gene are MGHDK and SYGVNS. This CDR3 has 16 residues. CDR3 protein: CASSGRQGVLFYEQYF. The CDR3 DNA is TGTGCCAGCAGTGGCAGACAGGGGGTACTATTTTACGAGCAGTACTTC.

The chain recombines TRBV19 with TRBJ1-2; 10 bases map to TRBD1. Germline CDR1 and CDR2: LNHDA and SQIVND (reference sequence). Trimming cost V 4 bases and J 4 bases; bases outside gene matches: 12. CDR3 size: 17 residues. The CDR3 nucleotides read TGTGCCAGTAGTACGCCCCGGGGGACAGGGGCCATCTATGGCTACACCTTC. This encodes CASSTPRGTGAIYGYTF.

In the case of this clonotype: Relative to the germline gene, one junction end is altered; a read error may explain this. The rearrangement joins TRBV10-3 to TRBJ2-5; the D is unclear. Germline V gene lookup returns CDR1 ENHRY and CDR2 SYGVKD. The CDR3 totals 13 residues. The CDR3 sequence is CAVSERPETVQYF. In DNA, the CDR3 is TGTGCCGTCAGTGAGAGGCCGGAGACGGTCCAGTACTTC.

The J gene is TRBJ2-7, the V gene TRBV20-1, with 11 nucleotides matching TRBD2. CDR1 DFQATT and CDR2 SNEGSKA come from the germline V gene (reference sequence). The CDR3 runs 13 residues. V gave up 6 bases and J gave up 6 bases; unmatched junction bases: 7. DNA of the CDR3: TGCAGTGCCCTGGGACTAGCGGCCGGCGAGCAGTACTTC. This translates into CSALGLAAGEQYF.

The chain joins TRBV2 to TRBJ2-6; D unresolved. The CDR3 covers 15 residues. Trimming shortened V by 8 bases and J by 0 bases, and 11 bases separated the two germline ends. Germline CDR1 and CDR2: SNHLY and FYNNEI. The CDR3 DNA sequence: TGTGCCAGCGGGGAACAGCGCTCTGGGGCCAACGTCCTGACTTTC. Residues: CASGEQRSGANVLTF.

The V call is TRBV15, the J call TRBJ1-2, with 10 bases fitting TRBD1. V was clipped by 1 base and J by 7 bases; unmatched bases: 12. This CDR3 has 17 amino acids. From germline, CDR1 is LNHNV and CDR2 YYDKDF (reference sequence). The CDR3 here is CATSRVGQGNGERGYTF. DNA of the CDR3: TGTGCCACCAGCAGAGTGGGACAGGGGAACGGAGAGCGTGGCTACACCTTC.

The chain is built from TRBV24-1 and TRBJ2-7; tentatively, D is TRBD1 (6 bases). The CDR3 covers 16 residues. The germline CDR1 and CDR2 sequences are KGHDR and SFDVKD. V shed 8 bases and J shed 1 base, with 20 bases lying between them. CDR3 bases: TGTGCCACCATTGCCGTATCCGGGACAATGTCCTACGAGCAGTACGTC. Translated: CATIAVSGTMSYEQYV.

This clonotype turned up a few times. This rearrangement joins TRBV19 to TRBJ2-7; TRBD1 matches 9 bases. CDR3 length: 15 residues. With V trimmed by 6 bases and J by 4 bases, 10 bases remained unmatched. CDR1 is LNHDA, CDR2 SQIVND, per germline (reference sequence). The CDR3 here is CASSIIGTGRYEQYF. The CDR3 DNA reads TGTGCCAGTAGCATTATCGGGACAGGGCGATACGAGCAGTACTTC. The complete variable domain, with remaining parts taken from reference TRBV19 and TRBJ2-7, reads DGGITQSPKYLFRKEGQNVTLSCEQNLNHDAMYWYRQDPGQGLRLIYYSQIVNDFQKGDIAEGYSVSREKKESFPLTVTSAQKNPTAFYLCASSIIGTGRYEQYFGPGTRLTVT.

Written as DNA, the CDR3 is TGTGCCAGCAGCTTAGGACAGGGTCCCACTGAAGCTTTCTTT. Its protein is CASSLGQGPTEAFF. The genes are TRBV7-9 and TRBJ1-1; 7 bases line up with TRBD1. After removal of 1 base from V and 4 bases from J, the junction contained 3 bases not matched to a gene. The CDR3 length is 14 residues. CDR1 SEHNR and CDR2 FQNEAQ come from the germline V gene (reference sequence).

The chain has TRBV16 and TRBJ1-6; D is undetermined. Trimming pared 0 bases from V and 9 bases from J, leaving 6 bases between. Germline V CDR1 and CDR2: KGHSY, FQNENV. This CDR3 contains 13 residues. Here the CDR3 reads CASSQSVGSPLHF. In DNA form, the CDR3 reads TGTGCCAGCAGCCAATCAGTAGGTTCACCCCTCCACTTT. The whole variable domain, filled in from reference TRBV16 and TRBJ1-6, reads GEEVAQTPKHLVRGEGQKAKLYCAPIKGHSYVFWYQQVLKNEFKFLISFQNENVFDETGMPKERFSAKCLPNSPCSLEIQATKLEDSAVYFCASSQSVGSPLHFGNGTRLTVT.

In the case of this clonotype: The junction does not match germline at one end; this may be a read error. V is TRBV10-3 and J is TRBJ2-3; 7 bases line up with TRBD1. The CDR3 totals 16 residues. Germline CDR1 is ENHRY and CDR2 is SYGVKD. As DNA, the CDR3 is TGTGCCACCAGTGTGACAGGGAATGGCTACGCAGATACGCAGTATTTT. Amino acid sequence: CATSVTGNGYADTQYF.

The V and J genes are TRBV29-1 and TRBJ2-7, with 8 bases lining up with TRBD2. The germline CDR1 and CDR2 sequences are SQVTM and ANQGSEA. Trimming took 5 bases from V and 7 from J; bases not matched to a gene: 7. The CDR3 has 12 amino acids. The CDR3 region has the DNA TGCAGCGTTCAAAGCCGGGGGGGAGAGCAGTACTTC. The encoded protein is CSVQSRGGEQYF.

This clonotype was counted many times. The chain uses TRBV5-1 and TRBJ2-7; 10 nucleotides align to TRBD1. After removal of 2 bases from V and 4 bases from J, the junction contained 6 bases not matched to a gene. The CDR3 covers 15 residues. Germline V gene lookup returns CDR1 SGHRS and CDR2 YFSETQ. The CDR3 DNA is TGCGCCAGCAGCTTATCAGACAGGGGGCATTACGAGCAGTACTTC. Protein: CASSLSDRGHYEQYF.

Many counts were recorded for this clonotype. The chain employs TRBV12-3 or TRBV12-4 and TRBJ2-3, with D perhaps matching TRBD2 (6 bases). Trimming cost V 8 bases and J 3 bases, with 9 bases left between them. The CDR3 loop spans 12 amino acids. The CDR3 spells CASGGGTDTQYF. The DNA of the CDR3 is TGTGCCAGCGGAGGAGGGACAGATACGCAGTATTTT.

The chain's CDR3 is CASVTATEAFF. The CDR3 bases are TGTGCCAGCGTTACAGCTACCGAAGCTTTCTTT. The chain couples TRBV28 to TRBJ1-1; no clear D. CDR1 MDHEN and CDR2 SYDVKM come from the germline V gene. The V gene lost 8 bases and the J gene lost 8 bases, with 12 bases spanning the gap. This CDR3 spans 11 amino acids.

This clonotype was found many times. As DNA, the CDR3 is TGTGCCAGCAGCCCATCGGGGGGGCCACAGGAGACCCAGTACTTC. This encodes CASSPSGGPQETQYF. V usage is TRBV3-1 and J usage is TRBJ2-5; TRBD2 matches 8 bases. V lost 4 bases to trimming and J lost 5 bases; unmatched junction nucleotides: 9. CDR3 length: 15 residues. Germline V gives CDR1 LGHDT, CDR2 YNNKEL (reference sequence).

This chain links TRBV14 with TRBJ1-3; D remains unclear. The CDR3 length is 15 residues. V was trimmed by 8 bases and J by 0 bases, leaving 14 bases between them. Per the germline V gene, CDR1 is SGHDN and CDR2 is FVKESK. As DNA, the CDR3 is TGTGCCAGCTCACCCGACGCGAGCTCTGGAAACACCATATATTTT. Amino acid sequence: CASSPDASSGNTIYF.

The chain carries TRBV5-1 and TRBJ2-2, with 8 bases aligning to TRBD1. Germline trimming cut 3 bases from V and 4 bases from J; bases unmatched to any gene: 8. CDR1 SGHRS and CDR2 YFSETQ come from the germline V gene. The CDR3 covers 16 residues. CDR3 loop: CASSWTGHWATGELFF. CDR3 bases: TGCGCCAGCAGCTGGACAGGGCATTGGGCCACCGGGGAGCTGTTTTTT.

As regards this clonotype: Since no conserved phenylalanine or tryptophan closes the CDR3, a read error is the likely cause. The gene calls are TRBV9 and TRBJ2-7; 8 positions match TRBD1. J was trimmed by 2 bases and V by 4 bases; bases with no gene match: 8. Germline V gene sequence: CDR1 SGDLS, CDR2 YYNGEE. The CDR3 extends over 15 amino acids. CDR3 bases: TGTGCCAGCAGCCCCGGACAGGGAAGGCCCTACGAGCAGTACCTC. Translation gives CASSPGQGRPYEQYL.

V gene TRBV20-1 combines with J gene TRBJ1-6; 8 nucleotides align to TRBD1. Germline CDR1 DFQATT, CDR2 SNEGSKA (reference sequence). Germline trimming cut 5 bases from V and 6 bases from J; bases unmatched to any gene: 12. The CDR3 is 16 residues long. The CDR3 DNA follows: TGCAGTGCTCCAACCGTGCAGGGGGCCGGTAATTCACCCCTCCACTTT. It yields the protein CSAPTVQGAGNSPLHF.

V usage is TRBV7-6 and J usage is TRBJ2-1; TRBD1 matches at 10 bases. V gave up 1 base and J gave up 6 bases; unmatched junction bases: 6. CDR1 SGHVS and CDR2 FNYEAQ come from the germline V gene. The CDR3 consists of 16 residues. CDR3 coding DNA: TGTGCCAGCAGCTTAGAGTCCGGGACAGGGGTCAATGAGCAGTTCTTC. Its translation is CASSLESGTGVNEQFF.

This clonotype was seen a few times. V is TRBV28 and J is TRBJ1-4; D perhaps matches TRBD1 (6 bases). This CDR3 is 16 amino acids long. V gave up 6 bases and J gave up 7 bases, with 21 bases separating them. Germline V lookup: CDR1 MDHEN, CDR2 SYDVKM. Here the CDR3 reads CASSPVRGDDGEKLFF. CDR3 DNA: TGTGCCAGCAGCCCCGTGAGGGGGGATGACGGTGAAAAACTGTTTTTT.

The chain combines TRBV2 with TRBJ1-4; 9 bases align to TRBD1. Germline V gives CDR1 SNHLY, CDR2 FYNNEI. This CDR3 spans 15 amino acids. With 9 bases clipped from V and 8 bases from J, the junction kept 13 bases outside the gene matches. The CDR3 coding sequence is TGTGCCAGACAGAAAAGGACAGGGGTGGGAGAAAAACTGTTTTTT. Translation gives CARQKRTGVGEKLFF.

Judged by abundance, this clonotype is medium-sized (0.01 to 0.1%). The chain joins TRBV20-1 to TRBJ2-3; maybe TRBD2 (5 bases). CDR3 length: 11 residues. Germline values: CDR1 DFQATT, CDR2 SNEGSKA (reference sequence). The V gene lost 0 bases and the J gene lost 8 bases, with 6 bases spanning the gap. CDR3 region: CSAREEGTQYF. As DNA, the CDR3 is TGCAGTGCTAGAGAAGAGGGTACGCAGTATTTT.

Regarding this clonotype: Compared with germline, one end of the junction differs, possibly owing to a read error. The rearrangement joins TRBV7-2 to TRBJ1-6; 10 positions agree with TRBD1. This CDR3 region has 14 residues. From germline, CDR1 is SGHTA and CDR2 FQGNSA. In nucleotides, the CDR3 is TGTGCCAGCGGCTTCGGGACAGGGGTCTCACCCCTCCACTTT. Translating gives CASGFGTGVSPLHF.

In this sample, this clonotype turned up many times. The chain combines TRBV3-1 with TRBJ2-5; TRBD2 aligns across 10 bases. CDR1 LGHDT and CDR2 YNNKEL come from the germline V gene (reference sequence). This CDR3 has 16 residues. V gave up 5 bases and J gave up 7 bases; unmatched junction bases: 13. In DNA form, the CDR3 reads TGTGCCAGCAGCAGAGAGGGACTAGCGTCCGGGGGGACCCAGTACTTC. Its translation: CASSREGLASGGTQYF.

This clonotype was seen a handful of times. A read error may explain this, as a much larger clone is one base away. The CDR3 nucleotides are TGTGCCAGCAGCCAAGAGGGCTGTGAGCAGTTCTTC. Protein sequence: CASSQEGCEQFF. The chain carries TRBV4-2 and TRBJ2-1; D is ambiguous. Germline values: CDR1 LGHNA, CDR2 YNFKEQ. This CDR3 has 12 residues. Trimming took off 0 bases at V and 9 bases at J, with 6 bases between the two ends.

For this clonotype: Without the conserved terminal phenylalanine or tryptophan, this CDR3 likely stems from a read error. The chain combines TRBV12-3 or TRBV12-4 with TRBJ2-1; D gene ambiguous. CDR3 size: 12 residues. V lost 0 bases, J lost 7 bases, and 4 bases lay in between. This CDR3 is CASSLALNEQFS. CDR3 nucleotides: TGTGCCAGCAGTTTAGCGCTGAATGAGCAGTTCTCC.

The gene calls are TRBV7-2 and TRBJ2-5; 11 nucleotides line up with TRBD2. The germline gives CDR1 SGHTA, CDR2 FQGNSA. There are 17 residues in the CDR3. With 3 bases clipped from V and 3 bases from J, the junction kept 9 bases outside the gene matches. The CDR3 protein is CASSLVLAGGQEETQYF. In DNA, the CDR3 is TGTGCCAGCAGCTTGGTGCTAGCGGGGGGCCAGGAAGAGACCCAGTACTTC.

The chain recombines TRBV20-1 with TRBJ1-2; D unclear. From germline, CDR1 is DFQATT and CDR2 SNEGSKA (reference sequence). CDR3 length equals 11 residues. The V end was cut by 4 bases, the J end by 12 bases, with 15 bases between. The CDR3 DNA reads TGCAGTGCTATAGGAGCAGCAGGAAACACCTTC. It is translated as CSAIGAAGNTF.

The chain carries TRBV7-9 and TRBJ1-3; D not resolved. CDR3 size: 14 residues. Germline CDR1 reads SEHNR; CDR2 reads FQNEAQ (reference sequence). The ends were cut back, 5 bases at V and 4 bases at J, with 12 bases in the middle. CDR3 DNA: TGTGCCAGCAGCCCACGGGGTGAGGGAAACACCATATATTTT. Residues: CASSPRGEGNTIYF.